This paragraph reports one T cell receptor beta chain. This clone came up a few times. Its antigen specificity is not known. No base-level quality is on record; no much larger clone is a single base apart. The data originate from a study of beta chain features in type 1 diabetes (dated by TCRdb to the late 2010s). Notes on the research overall: Mean age, gender distribution, total cell number and subset yield did not differ between patients and healthy donors. In the study, TCRB repertoires of sorted circulating CD4+ T cell subsets from recently diagnosed type 1 diabetes patients were compared with those of matched healthy donors. Across all samples, some 100,000,000 sorted cells were examined, and cell number per subset correlated strongly with RNA yield. Regulatory and stem cell-like memory subsets were obtained from only 8 patients and about 8 healthy donors, while naive and central memory subsets were obtained from all 30 or so donors. Summary of the overall study and its limitations: A moderate but significant shortening of TCRB CDR3 length was observed in type 1 diabetes patients in all four CD4+ subsets. PCR may preferentially amplify shorter templates, but because patient and control samples were amplified and corrected together, any resulting skew would affect both groups equally. Naive, central memory and regulatory TCRB repertoires appeared to be more similar among patients than among healthy donors. Because cDNA was sequenced instead of genomic DNA, activated cells with high expression could be over-represented, although the groups did not differ in activation or CD3 levels. HLA sub-analyses involved small numbers of individuals, so any influence of HLA type on TCRB rearrangement remained unresolved. Patients with type 1 diabetes made fewer insertions and deleted more nucleotides at VDJ recombination sites, implying thymic rearrangement abnormalities.

The High Capacity cDNA Reverse Transcription Kit was used to reverse transcribe all of the isolated RNA, meaning that expressed TCRB transcripts were what got sequenced. Deep immunoSEQ sequencing was applied to naive, central memory and regulatory T cell samples, giving an average of roughly 3.5 million total reads per sample. Sorted cells were lysed in RLT buffer and RNA was extracted with DNase-treated RNeasy Micro or Mini kits, depending on cell number. To prevent cross-contamination, every cell subset was processed on its own, while patient and healthy donor samples were processed together. The immunoSEQ multiplex PCR was used to amplify TCRB sequences from cDNA, generating 87-bp fragments that spanned the CDR3 region. Sequencing of the amplicons was performed on the Illumina HiSeq platform. Concerning the study's data processing: Synthetic template baselines were used to correct PCR bias computationally, reads within Hamming distance 2 were collapsed together, and singletons that could not be merged were discarded. Reads were aligned to IMGT to assign V, D and J genes, CDR3 length, and insertions or deletions at six rearrangement sites. Within each subset, clonotype counts were normalized to sorted cell number, after which true diversity and Gini coefficients were computed with the tcR R package. The overlap coefficient, calculated on TCRB nucleotide sequences, was used to quantify repertoire sharing. Out-of-frame TCRB sequences from naive cells were analyzed to stand in for the pre-selection repertoire. The source is immuneACCESS, and TCRdb retained only in-frame sequences with V and J called. Part of the clones is not carried over; for the studies checked, unresolved V genes explain less than half of this, and the remainder is unexplained. The V and J calls and clone size were taken over from that table, and D and trimming were inferred from the DNA. Across this sample there are hundreds of thousands of clones, with around 15% seen only once. 0.022% of the sample rests with the top ten.

V is trimmed back by 3 bases and J by 4 bases, and the junction contains 7 bases that no gene match accounts for. CDR1 is given as MGHRA and CDR2 as YSYEKL, both from the germline V gene. Including cysteine and phenylalanine, the CDR3 has 15 amino acids. CDR3 DNA only is kept here, 45 bases in frame from base 1. Each donor gave one peripheral blood draw, roughly 110 mL on average, collected into heparinised tubes. A BD FACSAria II was used to sort naive, central memory, regulatory and stem cell-like memory CD4+ T cells with a panel that included CD45RO, CCR7, CD25, CD127, CD95 and CD27. A purity above 98% was achieved for all sorted populations. PBMCs were separated immediately by Lymphoprep density gradient centrifugation and were stained directly, without being cultured. To minimize batch effects, samples were stained and sorted in pairs, one healthy donor with one patient per experiment.

The sequence was obtained from a man aged 18 to 35 with type 1 diabetes. The chain was built from TRBV4-1 and TRBJ1-2; the junction holds 8 bases that match TRBD1. The specimen was naive CD4+ T cells from blood. Sample cell subset or site, as interpreted from the label and publication: true naive CD4+ T cells. Here the CDR3 is given as CASSQKSGGSYGYTF. The DNA reads as follows: TGCGCCAGCAGCCAGAAATCAGGGGGCTCCTATGGCTACACCTTC.